This entry lists 3 T cell receptor beta chains sequenced from one sample in a study of post-analysis software for immune sequencing data. Findings and limits, study-wide: In patients, TRBV5-6, TRBV5-1 and TRBV20-1 belonged to five or six TRBV segments found more frequently than in controls.

The antigens these receptors bind are not known. The authors incorporated unique molecular identifiers into the TCR beta cDNA libraries. In TCRdb, the PCR reads were re-called with MiXCR into one record per CDR3 protein. The profile shows hundreds of thousands of distinct CDR3 sequences, about 32% of them singletons. Sequenced material: blood. The receptors were gathered from a girl aged 10-17 years with multiple sclerosis.

CDR3 amino acids: CASTPTRLNANEQFF. In nucleotides, the CDR3 is TGTGCCAGCACCCCCACTCGACTTAATGCCAATGAGCAGTTCTTC. This chain uses TRBV28 with TRBJ2-1; D not certain. V lost 7 bases and J 6 bases, leaving 19 bases between the germline ends. Germline loops: CDR1 MDHEN, CDR2 SYDVKM. There are 15 residues in the CDR3.

This clonotype was observed a handful of times. J is TRBJ2-7 and V is TRBV6-2 or TRBV6-3, with 7 bases matching TRBD1. The CDR3 is 13 amino acids. The junction had 7 bases not matched to a gene; V was cut back by 5 bases and J by 6 bases. The germline gives CDR1 MNHEY, CDR2 SVGEGT. The CDR3 coding sequence is TGTGCCAGCAGTACCCGGGACAGCCGCGAGCAGTACTTC. Protein product: CASSTRDSREQYF.

This clonotype showed up just a few times. The rearrangement joins TRBV7-9 to TRBJ2-1; the D is unclear. The CDR3 consists of 17 residues. The germline gives CDR1 SEHNR, CDR2 FQNEAQ (reference sequence). The V gene lost 2 bases and the J gene lost 0 bases, with 14 bases spanning the gap. CDR3 loop: CASSLPLERSSYNEQFF. CDR3 coding DNA: TGTGCCAGCAGCTTACCTCTAGAGCGAAGCTCCTACAATGAGCAGTTCTTC. The full variable domain, completed using reference TRBV7-9 and TRBJ2-1, is DTGVSQNPRHKITKRGQNVTFRCDPISEHNRLYWYRQTLGQGPEFLTYFQNEAQLEKSRLLSDRFSAERPKGSFSTLEIQRTEQGDSAMYLCASSLPLERSSYNEQFFGPGTRLTVL.